Shown below are 2 T cell receptor beta chains from a single sample sequenced in a study of shared clonotypes between healthy human individuals. The protocol was immunoSEQ multiplex PCR, while the TCRdb copy is restricted to in-frame clones and leaves out a portion. This table holds approximately 2,300,000 clones, about 90% found once. Material: naive CD4+ T cells from PBMCs. Subset noted: CD45RA+ positively selected. The receptors shown here come from a man between 18 and 35 years old in good health. Some clones in this sample may be carry-over from other donors' samples.

The chain is built from TRBV5-1 and TRBJ2-5, with D possibly TRBD1 on 6 matching bases. Germline CDR1 reads SGHRS; CDR2 reads YFSETQ. Trimming pared 4 bases from V and 5 bases from J, leaving 18 bases between. The CDR3 totals 15 residues. The CDR3 loop reads CASSVGTKRGETQYF. In DNA form, the CDR3 reads TGCGCCAGCAGCGTCGGGACGAAGAGGGGGGAGACCCAGTACTTC.

The chain joins TRBV5-1 to TRBJ1-2, with a possible D match to TRBD1 (5 bases). CDR1 SGHRS and CDR2 YFSETQ come from the germline V gene. This CDR3 spans 16 amino acids. V dropped 3 bases and J dropped 9 bases, with 24 bases sitting between them. This CDR3 is CASSSGVGGATDSYTF. In DNA, the CDR3 is TGCGCCAGCAGCTCGGGGGTCGGAGGGGCAACGGATAGCTACACCTTC.